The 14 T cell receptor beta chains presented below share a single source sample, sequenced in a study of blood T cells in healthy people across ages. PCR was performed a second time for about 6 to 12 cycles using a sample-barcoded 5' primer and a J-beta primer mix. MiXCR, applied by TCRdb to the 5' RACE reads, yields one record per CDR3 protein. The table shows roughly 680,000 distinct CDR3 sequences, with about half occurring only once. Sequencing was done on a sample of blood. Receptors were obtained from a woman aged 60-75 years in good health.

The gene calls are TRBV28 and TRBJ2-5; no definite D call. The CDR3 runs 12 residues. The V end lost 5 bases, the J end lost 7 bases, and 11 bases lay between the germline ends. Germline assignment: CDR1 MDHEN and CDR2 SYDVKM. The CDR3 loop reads CASSIKAGTQYF. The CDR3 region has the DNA TGTGCCAGCAGTATCAAAGCCGGGACCCAGTACTTC.

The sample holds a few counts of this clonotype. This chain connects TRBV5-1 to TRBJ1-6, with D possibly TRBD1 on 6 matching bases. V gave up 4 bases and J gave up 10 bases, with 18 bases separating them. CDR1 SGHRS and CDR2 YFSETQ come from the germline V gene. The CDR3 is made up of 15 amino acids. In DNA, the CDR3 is TGCGCCAGCAGCAGGGACAATCTGAATGGGTCACCCCTCCACTTT. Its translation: CASSRDNLNGSPLHF.

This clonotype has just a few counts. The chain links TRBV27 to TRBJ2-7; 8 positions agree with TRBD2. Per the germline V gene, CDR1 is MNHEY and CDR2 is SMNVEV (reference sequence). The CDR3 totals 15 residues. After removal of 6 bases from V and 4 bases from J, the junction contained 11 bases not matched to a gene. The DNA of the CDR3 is TGTGCCAGCAGCCCCGTCGCTAGCGGGCTTTACGAGCAGTACTTC. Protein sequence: CASSPVASGLYEQYF.

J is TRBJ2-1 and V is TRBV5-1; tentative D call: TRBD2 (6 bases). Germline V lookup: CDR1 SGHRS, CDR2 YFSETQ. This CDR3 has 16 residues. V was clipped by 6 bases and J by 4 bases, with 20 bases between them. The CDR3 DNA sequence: TGCGCCAGCACTACTGGGGAGGCGGGACCGTACAATGAGCAGTTCTTC. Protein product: CASTTGEAGPYNEQFF.

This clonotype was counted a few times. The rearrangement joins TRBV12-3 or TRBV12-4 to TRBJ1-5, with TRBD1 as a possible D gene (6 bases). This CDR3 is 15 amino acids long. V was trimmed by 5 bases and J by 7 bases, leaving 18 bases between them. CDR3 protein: CASSVNDRYGQPQHF. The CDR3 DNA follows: TGTGCCAGCAGTGTAAACGACAGGTACGGGCAGCCCCAGCATTTT.

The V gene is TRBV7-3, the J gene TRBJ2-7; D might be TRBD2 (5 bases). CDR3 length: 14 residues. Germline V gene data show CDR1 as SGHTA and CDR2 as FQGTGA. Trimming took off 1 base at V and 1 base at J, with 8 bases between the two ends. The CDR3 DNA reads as TGTGCCAGCAGCTTAATGGGCGGGTCCTACGAGCAGTACTTC. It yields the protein CASSLMGGSYEQYF.

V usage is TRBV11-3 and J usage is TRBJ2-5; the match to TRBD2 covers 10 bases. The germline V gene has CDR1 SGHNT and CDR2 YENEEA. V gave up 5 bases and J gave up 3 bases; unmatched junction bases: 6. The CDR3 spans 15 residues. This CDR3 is CASSTHTSGEETQYF. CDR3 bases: TGTGCCAGCAGCACGCACACTAGCGGGGAAGAGACCCAGTACTTC.

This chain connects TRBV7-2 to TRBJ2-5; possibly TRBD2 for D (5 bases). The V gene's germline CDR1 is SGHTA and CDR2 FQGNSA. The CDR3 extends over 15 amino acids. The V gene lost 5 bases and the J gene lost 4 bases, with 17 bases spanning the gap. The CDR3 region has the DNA TGTGCCAGCAGCCGACTACAGATTAGCAGAGAGACCCAGTACTTC. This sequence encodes CASSRLQISRETQYF.

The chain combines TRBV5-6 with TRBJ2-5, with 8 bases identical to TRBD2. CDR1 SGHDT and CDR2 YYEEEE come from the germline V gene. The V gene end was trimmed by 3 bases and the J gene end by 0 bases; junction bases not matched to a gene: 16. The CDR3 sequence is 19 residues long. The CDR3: CASSSFFSGMEVYQETQYF. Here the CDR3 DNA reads TGTGCCAGCAGCTCATTTTTTAGCGGGATGGAGGTATACCAAGAGACCCAGTACTTC.

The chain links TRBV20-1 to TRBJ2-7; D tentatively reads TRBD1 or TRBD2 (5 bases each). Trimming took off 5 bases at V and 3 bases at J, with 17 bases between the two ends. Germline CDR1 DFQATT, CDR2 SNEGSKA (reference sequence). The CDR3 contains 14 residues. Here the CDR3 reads CSALVFWGNYEQYF. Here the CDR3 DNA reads TGCAGTGCTCTAGTCTTTTGGGGGAACTACGAGCAGTACTTC.

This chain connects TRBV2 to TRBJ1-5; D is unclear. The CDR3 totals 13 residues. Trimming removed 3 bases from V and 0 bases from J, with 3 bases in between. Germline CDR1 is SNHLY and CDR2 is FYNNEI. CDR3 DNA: TGTGCCAGCAGTGATACTAGCAATCAGCCCCAGCATTTT. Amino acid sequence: CASSDTSNQPQHF.

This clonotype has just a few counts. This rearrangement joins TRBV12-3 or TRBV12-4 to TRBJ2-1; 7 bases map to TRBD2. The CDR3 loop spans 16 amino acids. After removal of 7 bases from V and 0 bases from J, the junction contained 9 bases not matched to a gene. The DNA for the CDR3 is TGTGCCAGCACCGAGGGCCCTAGCGGCTCCTACAATGAGCAGTTCTTC. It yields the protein CASTEGPSGSYNEQFF.

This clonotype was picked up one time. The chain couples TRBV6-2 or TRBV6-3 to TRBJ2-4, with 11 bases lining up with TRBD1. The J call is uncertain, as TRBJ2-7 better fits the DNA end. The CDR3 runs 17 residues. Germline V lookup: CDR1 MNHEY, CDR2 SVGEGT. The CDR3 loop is CASSYSRGTGGNNEQYF. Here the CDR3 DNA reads TGTGCCAGCAGTTACTCTCGCGGGACAGGGGGTAACAACGAGCAGTACTTC.

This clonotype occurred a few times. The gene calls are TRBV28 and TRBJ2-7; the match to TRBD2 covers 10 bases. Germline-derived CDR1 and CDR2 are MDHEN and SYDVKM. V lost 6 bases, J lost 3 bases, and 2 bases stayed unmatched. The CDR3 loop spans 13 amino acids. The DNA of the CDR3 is TGTGCCAGCAGGACTAGCGGGTTCTACGAGCAGTACTTC. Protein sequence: CASRTSGFYEQYF.